This TCR beta chain emerged from a study of CD8+ T cells in alopecia areata. Turning to the study itself: The drug, oral tofacitinib, was given to treated patients at 5 to 10 mg twice daily.

Extraction and reverse transcription of RNA yielded cDNA as the sequencing template. Clones were sequenced by immunoSEQ multiplex PCR, and TCRdb holds only the in-frame ones, with some missing. The repertoire has around 300,000 clones, 60% of them found once; the top ten carry 0.75% to 0.95%. Germline lookup yields CDR1 SNHLY and CDR2 FYNNEI. With 4 bases removed from V and 0 bases from J, the gap between germline ends came to 3 bases. The length of the CDR3 is 13 residues. Regarding the study as a whole: It was lesional scalp, especially alopecia totalis/universalis, that showed higher clonality than normal scalp.

Remarks on this clone: Antigen: not known.

Stated treatment: oral pan-JAK inhibitor, 5-10 mg twice daily. Sequenced here: CD4+ T cells sorted from blood, sampled around week 54, from a patient treated with tofacitinib. The chain joins TRBV2 to TRBJ2-2; D is uncertain. This sequence was found in a human donor with alopecia areata. Here the CDR3 DNA reads TGTGCCAGCAGTGTGACGAACACCGGGGAGCTGTTTTTT. This codes for CASSVTNTGELFF. The full variable domain, its missing parts supplied by reference TRBV2 and TRBJ2-2, is EPEVTQTPSHQVTQMGQEVILRCVPISNHLYFYWYRQILGQKVEFLVSFYNNEISEKSEIFDDQFSVERPDGSNFTLKIRSTKLEDSAMYFCASSVTNTGELFFGEGSRLTVL.